This T cell receptor (beta chain) came from a study of OX40 agonist ivuxolimab in advanced cancers. Germline V gives CDR1 SGHRS, CDR2 YFSETQ. This CDR3 is 14 amino acids long. The V and J ends lost 0 bases and 4 bases respectively, with 10 bases between them. Method: immunoSEQ multiplex PCR; TCRdb's copy keeps in-frame clones and lacks some. The table lists 65,000 to 100,000 clones, 90% of them singletons, with less than 0.35% in the top ten. Sequencing was performed on CD4+ or CD8+ T cells sorted from blood, taken in a trial of the OX40 agonist ivuxolimab. The genes are TRBV5-1 and TRBJ2-5, with D unresolved. This receptor was taken from an adult with an advanced solid tumor such as melanoma, head and neck, liver or kidney cancer. The CDR3 spells CASSLGSIGETQYF. CDR3 nucleotide sequence: TGCGCCAGCAGCTTGGGTTCGATTGGAGAGACCCAGTACTTC.